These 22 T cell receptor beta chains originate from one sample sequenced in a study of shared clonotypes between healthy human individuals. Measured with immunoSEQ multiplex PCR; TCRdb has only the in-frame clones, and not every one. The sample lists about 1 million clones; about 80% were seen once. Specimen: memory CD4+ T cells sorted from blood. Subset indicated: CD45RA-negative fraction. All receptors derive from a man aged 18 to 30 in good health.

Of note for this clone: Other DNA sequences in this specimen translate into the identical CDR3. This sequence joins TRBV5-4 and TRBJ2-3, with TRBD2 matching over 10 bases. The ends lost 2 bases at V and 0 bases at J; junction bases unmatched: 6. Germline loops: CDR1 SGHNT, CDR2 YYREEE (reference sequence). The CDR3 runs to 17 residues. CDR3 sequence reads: CASSLRLAGASTDTQYF. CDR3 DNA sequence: TGTGCCAGCAGCTTAAGACTAGCGGGTGCTAGCACAGATACGCAGTATTTT.

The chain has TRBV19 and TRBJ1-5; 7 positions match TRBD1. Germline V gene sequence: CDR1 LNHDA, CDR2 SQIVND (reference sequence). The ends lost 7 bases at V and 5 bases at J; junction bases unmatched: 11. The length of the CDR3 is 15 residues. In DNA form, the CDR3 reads TGTGCCAGTAAACCCCCGGCAGGGGGTCATCAGCCCCAGCATTTT. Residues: CASKPPAGGHQPQHF.

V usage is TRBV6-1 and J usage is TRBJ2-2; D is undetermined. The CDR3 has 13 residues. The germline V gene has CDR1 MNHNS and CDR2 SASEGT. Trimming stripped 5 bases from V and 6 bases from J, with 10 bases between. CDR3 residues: CASSWTVAGELFF. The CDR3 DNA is TGTGCCAGCAGTTGGACGGTCGCCGGGGAGCTGTTTTTT.

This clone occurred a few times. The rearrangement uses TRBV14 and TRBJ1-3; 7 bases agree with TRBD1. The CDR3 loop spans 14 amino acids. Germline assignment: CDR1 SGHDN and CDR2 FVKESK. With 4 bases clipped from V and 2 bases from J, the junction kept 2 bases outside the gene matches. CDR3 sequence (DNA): TGTGCCAGCAGCCCGACAGGGCCTGGAAACACCATATATTTT. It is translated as CASSPTGPGNTIYF.

The CDR3 sequence is CASSEGSGSNIQYF. CDR3 nucleotide sequence: TGTGCCAGCAGTGAAGGTAGCGGGTCAAACATTCAGTACTTC. The V and J genes are TRBV6-1 and TRBJ2-4; 7 bases are a match to TRBD2. The junction had 3 bases not matched to a gene; V was cut back by 1 base and J by 6 bases. This CDR3 region has 14 residues. Germline V gene sequence: CDR1 MNHNS, CDR2 SASEGT.

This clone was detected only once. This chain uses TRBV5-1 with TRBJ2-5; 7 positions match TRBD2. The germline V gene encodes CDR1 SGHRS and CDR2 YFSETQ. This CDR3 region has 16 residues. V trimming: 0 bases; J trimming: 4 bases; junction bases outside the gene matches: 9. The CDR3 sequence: CASSLGITGTTETQYF. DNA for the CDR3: TGCGCCAGCAGCTTGGGGATCACCGGGACTACAGAGACCCAGTACTTC.

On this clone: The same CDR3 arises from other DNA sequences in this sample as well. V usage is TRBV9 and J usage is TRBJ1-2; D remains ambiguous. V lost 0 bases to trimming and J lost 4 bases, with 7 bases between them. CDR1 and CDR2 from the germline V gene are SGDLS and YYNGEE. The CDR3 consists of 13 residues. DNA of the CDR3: TGTGCCAGCAGCGTAGAAGGGAGCTATGGCTACACCTTC. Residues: CASSVEGSYGYTF.

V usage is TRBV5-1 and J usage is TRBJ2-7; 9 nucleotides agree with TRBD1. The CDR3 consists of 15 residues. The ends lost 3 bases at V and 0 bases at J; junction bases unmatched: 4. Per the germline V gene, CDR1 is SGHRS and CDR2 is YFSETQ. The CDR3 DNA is TGCGCCAGCAGCTATGGACAGGGGCCCTCCTACGAGCAGTACTTC. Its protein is CASSYGQGPSYEQYF.

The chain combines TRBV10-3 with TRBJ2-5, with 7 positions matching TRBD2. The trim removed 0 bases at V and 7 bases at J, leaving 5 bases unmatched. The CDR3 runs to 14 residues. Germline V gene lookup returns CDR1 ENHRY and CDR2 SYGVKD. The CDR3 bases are TGTGCCATCAGTGAGTCGACGGGGGGTATGACCCAGTACTTC. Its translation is CAISESTGGMTQYF.

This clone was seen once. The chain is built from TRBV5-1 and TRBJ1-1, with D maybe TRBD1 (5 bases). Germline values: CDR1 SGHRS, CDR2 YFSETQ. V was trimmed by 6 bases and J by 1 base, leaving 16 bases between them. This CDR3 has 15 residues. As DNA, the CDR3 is TGCGCCAGCACCCAAAGCCAGGGACCGAACACTGAAGCTTTCTTT. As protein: CASTQSQGPNTEAFF.

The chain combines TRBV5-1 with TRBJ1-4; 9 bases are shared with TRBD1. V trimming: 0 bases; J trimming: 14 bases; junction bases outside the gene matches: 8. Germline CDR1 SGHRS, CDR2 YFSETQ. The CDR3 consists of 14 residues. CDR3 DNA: TGCGCCAGCAGCTTGGATAGGGGACAGGGAGCGCTGTTTTTT. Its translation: CASSLDRGQGALFF.

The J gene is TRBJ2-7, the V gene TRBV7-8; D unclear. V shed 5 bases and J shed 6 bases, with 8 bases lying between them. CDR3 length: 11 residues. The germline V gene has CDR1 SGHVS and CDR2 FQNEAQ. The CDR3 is CASSPSREQYF. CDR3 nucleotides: TGTGCCAGCAGCCCATCCCGCGAGCAGTACTTC.

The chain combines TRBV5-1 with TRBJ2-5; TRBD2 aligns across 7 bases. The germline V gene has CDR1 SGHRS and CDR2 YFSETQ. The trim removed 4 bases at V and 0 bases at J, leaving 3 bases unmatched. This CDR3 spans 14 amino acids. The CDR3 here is CASSGGGYQETQYF. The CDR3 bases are TGCGCCAGCAGCGGGGGAGGGTACCAAGAGACCCAGTACTTC.

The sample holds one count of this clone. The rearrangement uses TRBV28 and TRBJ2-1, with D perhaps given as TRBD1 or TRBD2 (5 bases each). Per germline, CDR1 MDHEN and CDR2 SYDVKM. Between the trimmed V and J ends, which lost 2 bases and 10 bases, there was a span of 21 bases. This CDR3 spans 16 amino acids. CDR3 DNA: TGTGCCAGCAGTTTAGAAGCAGTGGGGGTAGCAGGCGAGCAGTTCTTC. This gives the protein CASSLEAVGVAGEQFF.

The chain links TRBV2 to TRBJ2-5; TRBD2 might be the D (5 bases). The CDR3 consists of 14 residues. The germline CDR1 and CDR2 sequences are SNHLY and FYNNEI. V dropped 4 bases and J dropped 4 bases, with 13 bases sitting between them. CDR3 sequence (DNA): TGTGCCAGCAGTGCGGTGGGAGTGAGAGAGACCCAGTACTTC. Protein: CASSAVGVRETQYF.

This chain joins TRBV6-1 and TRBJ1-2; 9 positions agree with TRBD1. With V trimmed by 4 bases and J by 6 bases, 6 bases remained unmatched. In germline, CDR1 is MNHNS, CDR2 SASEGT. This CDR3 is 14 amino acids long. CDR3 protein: CASSALDRGHGYTF. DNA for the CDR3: TGTGCCAGCAGTGCCCTGGACAGGGGCCATGGCTACACCTTC.

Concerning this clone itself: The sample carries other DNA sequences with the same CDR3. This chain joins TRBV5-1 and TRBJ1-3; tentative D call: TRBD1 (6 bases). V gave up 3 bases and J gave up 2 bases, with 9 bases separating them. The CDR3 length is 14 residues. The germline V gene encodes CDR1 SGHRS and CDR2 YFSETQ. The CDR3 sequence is CASSSGGAGNTIYF. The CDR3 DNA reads TGCGCCAGCAGCTCGGGGGGCGCTGGAAACACCATATATTTT.

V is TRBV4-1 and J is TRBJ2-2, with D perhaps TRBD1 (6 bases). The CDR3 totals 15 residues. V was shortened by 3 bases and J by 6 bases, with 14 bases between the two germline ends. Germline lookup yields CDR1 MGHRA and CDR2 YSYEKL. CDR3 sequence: CASSHRYRDPGELFF. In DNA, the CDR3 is TGCGCCAGCAGCCACCGATACAGGGATCCCGGGGAGCTGTTTTTT.

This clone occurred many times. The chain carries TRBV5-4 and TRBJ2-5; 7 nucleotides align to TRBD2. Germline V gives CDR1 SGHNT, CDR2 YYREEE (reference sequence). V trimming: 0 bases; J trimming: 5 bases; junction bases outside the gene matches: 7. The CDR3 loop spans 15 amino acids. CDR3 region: CASSLDGGGRETQYF. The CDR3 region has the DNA TGTGCCAGCAGCTTGGATGGGGGAGGGCGGGAGACCCAGTACTTC.

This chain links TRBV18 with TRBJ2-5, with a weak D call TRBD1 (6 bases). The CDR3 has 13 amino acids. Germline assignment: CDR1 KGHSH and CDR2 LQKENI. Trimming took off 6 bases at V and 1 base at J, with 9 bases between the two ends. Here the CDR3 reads CASSQGSQETQYF. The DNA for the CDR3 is TGTGCCAGCTCCCAGGGGAGCCAAGAGACCCAGTACTTC.

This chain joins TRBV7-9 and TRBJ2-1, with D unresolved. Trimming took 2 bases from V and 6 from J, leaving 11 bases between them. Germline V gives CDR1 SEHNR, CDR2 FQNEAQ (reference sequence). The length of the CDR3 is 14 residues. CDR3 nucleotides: TGTGCCAGCAGCTTATACGCTCTAGGCAATGAGCAGTTCTTC. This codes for CASSLYALGNEQFF.

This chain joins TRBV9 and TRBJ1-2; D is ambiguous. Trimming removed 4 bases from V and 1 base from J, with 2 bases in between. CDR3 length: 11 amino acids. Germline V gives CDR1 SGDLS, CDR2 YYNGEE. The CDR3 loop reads CASSHNYGYTF. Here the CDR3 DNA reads TGTGCCAGCAGCCATAACTATGGCTACACCTTC. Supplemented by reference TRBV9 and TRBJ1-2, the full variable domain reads DSGVTQTPKHLITATGQRVTLRCSPRSGDLSVYWYQQSLDQGLQFLIQYYNGEERAKGNILERFSAQQFPDLHSELNLSSLELGDSALYFCASSHNYGYTFGSGTRLTVV.